This entry describes one TCR beta chain. This entry belongs to a study of blood T cell repertoires in COVID-19. On the study more broadly: Spain, Italy and the United States supplied samples that represented acute and convalescent COVID-19. PBMCs, B-cell-depleted T cells, or T cells provided the cDNA or gDNA that made up the material.

Per the original data handling: Reference gene primer amplification gave nucleated cell count estimates. Repertoires were generated with immunoSEQ multiplex PCR, while TCRdb's copy carries only in-frame clones and drops some. V and J calls and clone size come straight from that table; D and trimming were deduced from the DNA. The repertoire has 100,000 to 150,000 clones, more than 70% of them found once; the top ten carry 1.5% to 1.9%. The CDR3 length is 16 residues. V shed 4 bases, J shed 5 bases, and the junction held 12 bases outside the gene matches. From germline, CDR1 is SGHDT and CDR2 YYEEEE. Sequenced input: peripheral blood. This chain joins TRBV5-6 and TRBJ2-5; 9 positions agree with TRBD1. The clonotype originates from a human donor in a cohort sampled during active COVID-19. CDR3 in amino acids: CASSPGQGSYWETQYF. The CDR3 region has the DNA TGTGCCAGCAGCCCAGGACAGGGGAGTTATTGGGAGACCCAGTACTTC.